This T cell receptor beta chain was sequenced during a study of blood T cell repertoires in COVID-19. The overall study: Donors in the United States, Italy and Spain gave samples during acute or convalescent COVID-19.

The assay was immunoSEQ multiplex PCR, and TCRdb's table has in-frame clones only and misses some. The sample yields tens of thousands of clones, 90% to 95% seen once. V lost 4 bases and J lost 1, with 9 bases in between. The CDR3 runs to 14 residues. Germline V lookup: CDR1 KGHSH, CDR2 LQKENI. The V call is TRBV18, the J call TRBJ2-3, with D perhaps matching TRBD1 (6 bases). This receptor was identified in a woman between 45 and 60 years old in a cohort sampled during active COVID-19. The sample comprised peripheral blood. CDR3 amino acids: CASSRQERTDTQYF. The CDR3, as DNA: TGTGCCAGCTCACGACAGGAGCGCACAGATACGCAGTATTTT. The full variable domain, completed using reference TRBV18 and TRBJ2-3, is NAGVMQNPRHLVRRRGQEARLRCSPMKGHSHVYWYRQLPEEGLKFMVYLQKENIIDESGMPKERFSAEFPKEGPSILRIQQVVRGDSAAYFCASSRQERTDTQYFGPGTRLTVL.